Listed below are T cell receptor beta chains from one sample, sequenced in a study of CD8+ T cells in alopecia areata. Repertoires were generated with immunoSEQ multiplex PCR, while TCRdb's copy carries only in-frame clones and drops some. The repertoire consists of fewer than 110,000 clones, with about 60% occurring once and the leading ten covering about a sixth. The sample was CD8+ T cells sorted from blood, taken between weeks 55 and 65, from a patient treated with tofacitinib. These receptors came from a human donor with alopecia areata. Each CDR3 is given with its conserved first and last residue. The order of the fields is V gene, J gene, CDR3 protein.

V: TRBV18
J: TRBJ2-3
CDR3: CASSQGDTDTQYF

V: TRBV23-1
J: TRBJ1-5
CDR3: CASSHQDRGNQPQHF

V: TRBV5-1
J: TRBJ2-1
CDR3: CASSLGLSHEQFF

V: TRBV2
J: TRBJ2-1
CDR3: CASRTLSGGYNEQFF

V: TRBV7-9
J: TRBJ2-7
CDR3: CASSLIHGVLNTNEEQYF

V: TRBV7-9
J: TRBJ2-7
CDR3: CASSLRDRDYEQYF

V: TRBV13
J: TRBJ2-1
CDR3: CASRDRDYNEQFF

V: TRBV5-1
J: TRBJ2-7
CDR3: CASSLEGARDEQYF

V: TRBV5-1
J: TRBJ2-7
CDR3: CASSTTGREQYF

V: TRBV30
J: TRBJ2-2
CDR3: CAWRGRGRVLITGELFF

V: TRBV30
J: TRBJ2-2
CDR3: CASQSLAGGNTGELFF

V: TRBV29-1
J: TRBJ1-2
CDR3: CSVPGRSGYGYTF

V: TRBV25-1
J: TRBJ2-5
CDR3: CASSEETGDGKTQYF

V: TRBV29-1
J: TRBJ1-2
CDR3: CSVDIGGYTF

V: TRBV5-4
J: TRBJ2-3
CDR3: CASSFRTGTDTQYF

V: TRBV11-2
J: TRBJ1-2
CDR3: CASRGGLLNYGYTF

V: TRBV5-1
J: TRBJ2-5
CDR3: CASSSEAGGETQYF

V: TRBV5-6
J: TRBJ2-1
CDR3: CASRYPTGSDEQFF

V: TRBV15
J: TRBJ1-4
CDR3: CATSSYRGEKLFF

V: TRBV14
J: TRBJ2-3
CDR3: CASSHYTDTQYF

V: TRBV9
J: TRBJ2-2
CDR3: CASSSRGMNGELFF

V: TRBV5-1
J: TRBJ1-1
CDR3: CASSFGQAADGAFF

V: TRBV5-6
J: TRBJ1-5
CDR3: CASSLDNQPQHF

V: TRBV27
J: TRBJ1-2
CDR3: CASSLWGAASPGYTF

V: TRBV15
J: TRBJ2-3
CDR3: CATSGTSCTDTQYF